Listed below are T cell receptor beta chains from one sample, sequenced in a study of CD8 T cells in Susac syndrome. TCRdb analysed the immunoSEQ multiplex PCR reads with MiXCR anew, one entry per CDR3 protein. The data contain 150,000 to 200,000 distinct CDR3 sequences, just under 95% of them singletons. Sequencing was performed on CD4+ T cells from PBMCs. These receptors all come from a human donor in good health. CDR3s include the opening cysteine and the closing phenylalanine or tryptophan. The order of the fields is CDR3 protein, CDR3 DNA, V gene, CDR3 length, D gene, clone size, J gene. A D gene is named only where the DNA matches it firmly. Expanded clones get a size class; other rows say once, few or many, or leave the size out.

CDR3: CASSSVGNTEAFF
DNA: TGTGCCAGCAGTTCAGTTGGGAACACTGAAGCTTTCTTT
V: TRBV25-1
length: 13
D: -
size: -
J: TRBJ1-1

CDR3: CASSYGTGSSYEQYF
DNA: TGTGCCAGCAGTTATGGGACAGGGAGCTCCTACGAGCAGTACTTC
V: TRBV6-6
length: 15
D: TRBD1
size: -
J: TRBJ2-7

CDR3: CSASRTSGETDTQYF
DNA: TGCAGTGCTAGTCGGACTAGCGGGGAAACAGATACGCAGTATTTT
V: TRBV20-1
length: 15
D: TRBD2
size: -
J: TRBJ2-3

CDR3: CSAKLAGALYQETQYF
DNA: TGCAGTGCCAAACTAGCGGGGGCCCTGTACCAAGAGACCCAGTACTTC
V: TRBV20-1
length: 16
D: TRBD2
size: -
J: TRBJ2-5

CDR3: CASSLLTGTGVNEQFF
DNA: TGTGCCAGCAGCTTGTTGACCGGGACAGGGGTGAATGAGCAGTTCTTC
V: TRBV11-2
length: 16
D: TRBD1
size: -
J: TRBJ2-1

CDR3: CASVSGTPTEQYF
DNA: TGTGCCAGCGTGTCCGGGACGCCGACCGAGCAGTACTTC
V: TRBV28
length: 13
D: -
size: -
J: TRBJ2-7

CDR3: CASSALWRKRADTQYF
DNA: TGTGCCAGCAGCGCCCTTTGGCGGAAGAGGGCAGATACGCAGTATTTT
V: TRBV7-9
length: 16
D: -
size: -
J: TRBJ2-3

CDR3: CASSLQQGGEKLFF
DNA: TGCGCCAGCAGCTTGCAACAGGGAGGTGAAAAACTGTTTTTT
V: TRBV5-1
length: 14
D: -
size: -
J: TRBJ1-4

CDR3: CASSLNRDRVREQYF
DNA: TGTGCCAGCAGCCTGAACCGGGACAGGGTGAGAGAGCAGTACTTC
V: TRBV6-6
length: 15
D: TRBD1
size: -
J: TRBJ2-7

CDR3: CASSSSGGGNTIYF
DNA: TGTGCCAGCAGCTCCTCAGGGGGAGGAAACACCATATATTTT
V: TRBV7-9
length: 14
D: TRBD1
size: -
J: TRBJ1-3

CDR3: CSARDNWGSTDTQYF
DNA: TGCAGTGCTAGAGATAATTGGGGCAGCACAGATACGCAGTATTTT
V: TRBV20-1
length: 15
D: -
size: once
J: TRBJ2-3

CDR3: CASSPTGFQPQHF
DNA: TGTGCCAGCAGTCCCACAGGGTTTCAGCCCCAGCATTTT
V: TRBV12-3/TRBV12-4
length: 13
D: -
size: once
J: TRBJ1-5

CDR3: CASKGTNTDTQYF
DNA: TGTGCCAGCAAAGGGACAAACACAGATACGCAGTATTTT
V: TRBV27
length: 13
D: -
size: few
J: TRBJ2-3

CDR3: CASSLNGRAGTRETQYF
DNA: TGTGCCAGCAGCTTAAACGGTCGGGCGGGGACCCGAGAGACCCAGTACTTC
V: TRBV7-2
length: 17
D: -
size: -
J: TRBJ2-5

CDR3: CSAVLAGEETQYF
DNA: TGCAGTGCGGTACTAGCGGGGGAAGAGACCCAGTACTTC
V: TRBV20-1
length: 13
D: TRBD2
size: -
J: TRBJ2-5

CDR3: CASSLTVNTGELFF
DNA: TGTGCCAGCTCCCTGACGGTGAACACCGGGGAGCTGTTTTTT
V: TRBV27
length: 14
D: -
size: -
J: TRBJ2-2

CDR3: CSGSGTGSYEQYF
DNA: TGCAGCGGATCCGGGACAGGCTCCTACGAGCAGTACTTC
V: TRBV29-1
length: 13
D: TRBD1
size: -
J: TRBJ2-7

CDR3: CATSRDRGGRHTF
DNA: TGTGCCACCAGCAGAGATCGTGGGGGGCGGCACACCTTC
V: TRBV15
length: 13
D: -
size: -
J: TRBJ1-2

CDR3: CASSLRGLADNEQFF
DNA: TGTGCCAGCAGCCTCCGGGGACTAGCGGACAATGAGCAGTTCTTC
V: TRBV27
length: 15
D: TRBD2
size: -
J: TRBJ2-1

CDR3: CASSPGTSGGSFYEQYF
DNA: TGTGCCAGCAGCCCTGGGACTAGCGGGGGGTCCTTCTACGAGCAGTACTTC
V: TRBV28
length: 17
D: TRBD2
size: -
J: TRBJ2-7

CDR3: CASSLQKHDGAQETQYF
DNA: TGCGCCAGCAGCTTACAAAAACACGACGGGGCCCAAGAGACCCAGTACTTC
V: TRBV5-1
length: 17
D: -
size: -
J: TRBJ2-5

CDR3: CSARPYRVSPDTQYF
DNA: TGCAGCGCTCGCCCCTACCGGGTCTCTCCAGATACGCAGTATTTT
V: TRBV29-1
length: 15
D: -
size: -
J: TRBJ2-3

CDR3: CASSFQGAANEKLFF
DNA: TGTGCCAGCAGCTTCCAGGGGGCGGCTAATGAAAAACTGTTTTTT
V: TRBV7-2
length: 15
D: TRBD1
size: -
J: TRBJ1-4

CDR3: CSARERGAFTDTQYF
DNA: TGCAGTGCTAGGGAGCGGGGGGCTTTCACAGATACGCAGTATTTT
V: TRBV20-1
length: 15
D: TRBD2
size: once
J: TRBJ2-3

CDR3: CASSTIAVSTDTQYF
DNA: TGTGCCAGCAGCACTATAGCGGTTAGCACAGATACGCAGTATTTT
V: TRBV5-4
length: 15
D: -
size: -
J: TRBJ2-3

CDR3: CASRRWRGGTDTQYF
DNA: TGTGCCAGCAGAAGATGGCGGGGGGGCACAGATACGCAGTATTTT
V: TRBV21-1
length: 15
D: -
size: once
J: TRBJ2-3